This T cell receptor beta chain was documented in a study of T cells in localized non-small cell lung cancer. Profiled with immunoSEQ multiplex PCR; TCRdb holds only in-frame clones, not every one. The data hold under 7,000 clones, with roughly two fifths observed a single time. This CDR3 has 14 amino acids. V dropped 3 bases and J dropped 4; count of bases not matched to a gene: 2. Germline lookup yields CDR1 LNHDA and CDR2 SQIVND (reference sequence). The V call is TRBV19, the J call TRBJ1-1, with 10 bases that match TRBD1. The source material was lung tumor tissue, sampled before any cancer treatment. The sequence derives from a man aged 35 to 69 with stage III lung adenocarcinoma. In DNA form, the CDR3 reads TGTGCCAGTAGTATTTGGACAGGGGGCACTGAAGCTTTCTTT. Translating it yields CASSIWTGGTEAFF.